This T cell receptor beta chain was sequenced during a study of OX40 agonist ivuxolimab in advanced cancers. Study background: Across the patients, intravenous ivuxolimab was delivered every 2 weeks at 0.01 to 10 mg/kg.

Autoimmune disease history or systemic immunosuppression was exclusionary. Profiling relied on immunoSEQ multiplex PCR, and the TCRdb table lists in-frame clones only, not all of them. Here the sample spans roughly 68,000 clones, about 83% being singletons. A word on this clone: Its antigen is not known.

Findings and limits, study-wide: Among T cells, CD8+ cells averaged more expanded clones than CD4+ cells.

The sequence was collected from an adult with an advanced solid tumor such as melanoma, head and neck, liver or kidney cancer. The specimen comprised CD4+ or CD8+ T cells sorted from blood, sampled in a trial of the OX40 agonist ivuxolimab.

This CDR3 is CASSLERMNLPRDTQYF. The CDR3 DNA reads as TGTGCCAGCAGCTTAGAACGCATGAACCTCCCCAGAGATACGCAGTATTTT. The chain recombines TRBV11-2 with TRBJ2-3, with D uncertain. Germline V gene data show CDR1 as SGHAT and CDR2 as FQNNGV. The CDR3 is 17 residues long. V gave up 0 bases and J gave up 5 bases, with 18 bases separating them.